A selection of T cell receptor beta chains follows, all from one sample in a study of T cell responses to AZD1222 COVID-19 vaccine. Using immunoSEQ multiplex PCR, the repertoire was profiled, and TCRdb retains in-frame clones only, with some absent. The sample shows 150,000 or so clones, around 88% of them seen only once. The input for sequencing was peripheral blood, taken on day 0 of AZD1222 vaccination. These receptors all stem from an adult in good health. The conserved cysteine and the conserved F or W are not part of the CDR3 here. Some rows have no size entry. The others give once, few or many, or a class for an expanded clone.

ASSSVYEQY	TRBV12-3/TRBV12-4	NA
ASRMTGENSPLH	TRBV7-2	few
ASSKGQSGYTQY	TRBV5-1	NA
ASRGMNKGTQY	TRBV7-6	NA
ASSPGRLSYEQY	TRBV7-8	NA
ASSYPDRRSGELF	TRBV5-1	few
ASSLDGYNEQF	TRBV5-1	NA
ASSSLGGLGGETQY	TRBV7-2	NA
ASSPSRVNYEQY	TRBV27	NA
ASSRFYLGNQPQH	TRBV19	NA
AWSGDRDQPQH	TRBV30	once
ASSLARQGRY	TRBV11-3	NA
AIRDSRTDTEAF	TRBV10-3	NA
AWSVTGLSTDTQY	TRBV30	once
ASSRLASPQWEQF	TRBV27	once
ASSNTRPTGGYEQY	TRBV3-1/TRBV3-2	NA
ASNGDRGAGAQH	TRBV2	NA
ASSYASQGAEQY	TRBV6-5	NA
ASSLGYEQY	TRBV27	NA
SVAQGSAVGTQY	TRBV29-1	NA
ASSVSGGTYGYT	TRBV9	NA
ASSPSGGRLGTEAF	TRBV19	NA
ASSLRDRVYEQY	TRBV27	NA
ASRRQGRSSYNSPLH	TRBV3-1/TRBV3-2	once
ASSMGVQASYEQY	TRBV19	NA
ASLVRGESPLH	TRBV6-5	NA
ASSVEGRGLEQY	TRBV9	NA
ASSRSWDAVEAF	TRBV6-5	NA
ASSLGTGGNQPQH	TRBV6-5	NA
ASSPREHNQPQH	TRBV2	once
ASSFGNSYEQY	TRBV5-4	NA
ASSLLDRNTEAF	TRBV5-6	few
ASSLGGAGYT	TRBV6-5	NA
ASTLPGSNEQF	TRBV3-1/TRBV3-2	NA
ASSVNSGNTIY	TRBV5-6	NA
ASSSHARTGGDYGYT	TRBV27	NA
ASSPGAYNQPQH	TRBV18	NA
ASSRGITDTQY	TRBV7-8	NA
ASSLELAGASDTQY	TRBV7-8	NA
ASRSDGTGELF	TRBV27	NA
ASSDLLQGKDQPQH	TRBV6-1	NA
ASSLDPHGAGELF	TRBV5-5	NA
AWSVGRATLGNTIY	TRBV30	NA
ASSQDWSYEQY	TRBV7-9	NA
ASSEFSNQPQH	TRBV6-1	NA
SASTSDSGNTIY	TRBV29-1	few
AWSPAGGPI	TRBV30	NA
AWRKKGTPGVINYGYT	TRBV30	few
ASEGALYYNEQF	TRBV2	NA
ASSQGPGAGNTIY	TRBV3-1/TRBV3-2	NA
AWSIPSGGLAGYT	TRBV30	NA
ASSLIVGPSSYEQY	TRBV19	NA
ASSLGDSGLQETQY	TRBV5-6	NA
ASSPVMVSRSYNEQF	TRBV7-6	NA
ASSPGQGIGEAF	TRBV19	NA
ASRTGSSYNSPLH	TRBV5-1	NA
ASIAGLGAYGYT	TRBV6-5	NA